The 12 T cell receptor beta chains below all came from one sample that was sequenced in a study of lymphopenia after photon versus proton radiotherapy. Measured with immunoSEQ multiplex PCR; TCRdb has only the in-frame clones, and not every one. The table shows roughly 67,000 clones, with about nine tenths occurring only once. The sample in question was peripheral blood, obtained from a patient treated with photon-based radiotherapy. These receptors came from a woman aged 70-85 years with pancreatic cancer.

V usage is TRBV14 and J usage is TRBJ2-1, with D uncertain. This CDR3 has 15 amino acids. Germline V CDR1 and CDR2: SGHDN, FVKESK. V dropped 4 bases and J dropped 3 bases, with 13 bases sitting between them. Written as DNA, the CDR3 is TGTGCCAGCAGCCGCCTAGTGGGTTACTACAATGAGCAGTTCTTC. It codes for CASSRLVGYYNEQFF.

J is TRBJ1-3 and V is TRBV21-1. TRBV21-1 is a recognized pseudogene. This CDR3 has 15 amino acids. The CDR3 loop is CASSKSGILGNTIYF. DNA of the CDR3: TGTGCCAGCAGCAAATCTGGTATTCTTGGAAACACCATATATTTT.

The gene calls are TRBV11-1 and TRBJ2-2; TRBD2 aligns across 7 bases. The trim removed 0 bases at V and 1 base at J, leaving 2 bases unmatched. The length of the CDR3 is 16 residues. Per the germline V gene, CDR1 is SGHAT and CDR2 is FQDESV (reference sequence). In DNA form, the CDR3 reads TGTGCCAGCAGCTTAGCGTCGGGGGGGAACACCGGGGAGCTGTTTTTT. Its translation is CASSLASGGNTGELFF.

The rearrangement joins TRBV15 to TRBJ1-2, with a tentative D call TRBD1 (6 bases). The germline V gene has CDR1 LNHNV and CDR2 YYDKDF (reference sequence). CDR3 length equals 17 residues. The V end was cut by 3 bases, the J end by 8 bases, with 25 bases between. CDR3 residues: CATSRASSGAGTLGYTF. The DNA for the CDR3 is TGTGCCACCAGCAGGGCTTCTTCAGGGGCAGGCACTCTCGGCTACACCTTC.

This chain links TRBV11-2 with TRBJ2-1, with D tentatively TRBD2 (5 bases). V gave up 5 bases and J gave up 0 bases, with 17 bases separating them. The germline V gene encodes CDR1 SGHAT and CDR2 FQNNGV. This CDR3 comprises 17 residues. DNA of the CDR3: TGTGCCAGCAGCCGAGGTCAAGCGGCTAGCTCCTACAATGAGCAGTTCTTC. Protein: CASSRGQAASSYNEQFF.

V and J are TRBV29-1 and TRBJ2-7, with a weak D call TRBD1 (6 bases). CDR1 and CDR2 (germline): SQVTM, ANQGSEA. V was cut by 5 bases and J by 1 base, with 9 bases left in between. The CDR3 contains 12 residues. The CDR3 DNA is TGCAGCGTTACCGGACAGTCCTACGAGCAGTACTTC. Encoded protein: CSVTGQSYEQYF.

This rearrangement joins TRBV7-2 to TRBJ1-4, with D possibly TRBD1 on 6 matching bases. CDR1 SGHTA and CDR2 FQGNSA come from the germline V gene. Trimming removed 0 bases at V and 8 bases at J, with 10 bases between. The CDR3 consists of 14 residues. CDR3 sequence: CASSLALTGEKLFF. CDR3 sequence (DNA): TGTGCCAGCAGCTTAGCTCTCACAGGGGAAAAACTGTTTTTT.

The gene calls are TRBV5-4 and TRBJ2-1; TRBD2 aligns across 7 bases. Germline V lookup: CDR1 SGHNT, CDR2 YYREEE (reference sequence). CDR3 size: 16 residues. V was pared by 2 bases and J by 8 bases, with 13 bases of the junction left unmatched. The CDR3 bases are TGTGCCAGCAGCTTTCGTCTGGGCGGGAGTGGGGATGAGCAGTTCTTC. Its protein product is CASSFRLGGSGDEQFF. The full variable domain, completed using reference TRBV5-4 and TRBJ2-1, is ETGVTQSPTHLIKTRGQQVTLRCSSQSGHNTVSWYQQALGQGPQFIFQYYREEENGRGNFPPRFSGLQFPNYSSELNVNALELDDSALYLCASSFRLGGSGDEQFFGPGTRLTVL.

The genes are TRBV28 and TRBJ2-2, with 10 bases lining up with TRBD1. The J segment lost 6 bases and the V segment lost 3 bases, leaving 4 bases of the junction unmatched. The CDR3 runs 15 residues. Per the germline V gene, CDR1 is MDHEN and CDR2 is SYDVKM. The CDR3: CASSFGTGVPGELFF. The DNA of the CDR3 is TGTGCCAGCAGTTTCGGGACAGGGGTTCCCGGGGAGCTGTTTTTT.

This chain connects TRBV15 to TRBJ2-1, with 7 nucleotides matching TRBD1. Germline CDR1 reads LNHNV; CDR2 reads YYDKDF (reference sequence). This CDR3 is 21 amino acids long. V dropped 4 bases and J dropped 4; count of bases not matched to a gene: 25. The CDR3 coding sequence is TGTGCCACCAGCACCTCCCCCCTAAGTGGAAGGGGGCGGACAATGTACAATGAGCAGTTCTTC. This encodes CATSTSPLSGRGRTMYNEQFF.

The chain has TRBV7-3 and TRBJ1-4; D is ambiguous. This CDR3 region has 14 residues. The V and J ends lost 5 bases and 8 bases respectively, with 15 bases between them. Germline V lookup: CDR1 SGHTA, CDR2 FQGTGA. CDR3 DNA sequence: TGTGCCAGCAGCCCCGGCCATGGCGGGGAAAAACTGTTTTTT. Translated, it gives CASSPGHGGEKLFF.

Written as DNA, the CDR3 is TGTGCCAGCAGCTTAGGAATCAGGGCCTATGGCTACACCTTC. It translates to CASSLGIRAYGYTF. The rearrangement joins TRBV7-9 to TRBJ1-2; D is perhaps TRBD1 (5 bases). This CDR3 contains 14 residues. The ends were cut back, 1 base at V and 4 bases at J, with 10 bases in the middle. Germline assignment: CDR1 SEHNR and CDR2 FQNEAQ (reference sequence).